This T cell receptor beta chain was obtained from a study of blood T cell repertoires in COVID-19. In the source study's methods: Estimates of nucleated cell counts were drawn from the amplification of reference gene primers. TCRdb's table, derived via immunoSEQ multiplex PCR, lists solely in-frame clones and lacks some. V and J calls and clone size are those listed in that table; D and trimming were worked out from the DNA. The top ten hold 1.9% of the sample, which has 250,000 to 300,000 clones, roughly nine tenths seen once. This clone occurred a few times. The V segment lost 1 base and the J segment 2 bases; nucleotides outside the gene matches: 5. CDR3 length: 15 amino acids. Germline CDR1 is GTSNPN and CDR2 is SVGIG (reference sequence). Those enrolled, adults aged 18 to 89 years, came from 20 to 25 US areas.

V is TRBV30 and J is TRBJ2-3; TRBD1 agrees at 8 bases. The sample comprised PBMCs or T cells enriched from blood (not recorded which). The TCR comes from a woman aged 55-70 years who had recovered from COVID-19. Here the CDR3 DNA reads TGTGCCTGGAGTGGCGGGACAGGCCACACAGATACGCAGTATTTT. This translates into CAWSGGTGHTDTQYF.